This TCR beta chain came from a study of T cells in narcolepsy. Trimming left V 6 bases short and J 0 bases short, with 21 bases between. Germline V gene data show CDR1 as MNHEY and CDR2 as SMNVEV (reference sequence). This CDR3 is built from 18 residues. Points on this clone: Its antigen is currently unknown.

Sequenced by immunoSEQ multiplex PCR; TCRdb stores in-frame clones only, minus some. The sample consists of around 32,000 clones, roughly 80% of them appearing once. Findings and caveats of the study: Autoreactive HCRT-specific and TRIB2-specific clonotypes were marked in same-patient CSF-versus-blood CD4+ comparisons. Autoreactive clonotypes reportedly recurred in blood of same and different patients, not controls.

The chain has TRBV27 and TRBJ2-4; D may match TRBD1 or TRBD2 (5 bases each). Input material: CD45RA- memory CD4+ T cells from PBMCs. This TCR came from a human donor with narcolepsy. CDR3 residues: CASRPGPERGKAKNIQYF. The CDR3 DNA is TGTGCCAGCAGACCGGGACCTGAAAGGGGAAAAGCCAAAAACATTCAGTACTTC.